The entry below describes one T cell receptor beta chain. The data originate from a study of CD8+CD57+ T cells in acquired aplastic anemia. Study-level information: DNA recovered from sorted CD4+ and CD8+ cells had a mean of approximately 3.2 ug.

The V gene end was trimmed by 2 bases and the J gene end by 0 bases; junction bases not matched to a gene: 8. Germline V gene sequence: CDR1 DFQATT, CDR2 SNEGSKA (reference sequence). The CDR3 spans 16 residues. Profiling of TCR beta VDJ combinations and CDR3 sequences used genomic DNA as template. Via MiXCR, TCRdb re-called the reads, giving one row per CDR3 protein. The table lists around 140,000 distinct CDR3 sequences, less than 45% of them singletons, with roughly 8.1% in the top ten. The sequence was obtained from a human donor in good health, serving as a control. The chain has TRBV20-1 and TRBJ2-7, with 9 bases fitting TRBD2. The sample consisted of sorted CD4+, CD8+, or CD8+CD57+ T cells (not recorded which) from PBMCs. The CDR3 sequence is CSARSLTSGLSYEQYF. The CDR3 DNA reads TGCAGTGCTAGATCCCTGACTAGCGGCCTCTCCTACGAGCAGTACTTC.